This T cell receptor beta chain was recorded in a study of patients and donors after allogeneic stem cell transplantation. TCRdb independently ran MiXCR on the RT-PCR reads; one entry per CDR3 protein. The data contain roughly 880,000 distinct CDR3 sequences, under 20% of them singletons. This CDR3 has 16 residues. Germline V gene data show CDR1 as MNHEY and CDR2 as SMNVEV (reference sequence). V shed 2 bases, J shed 0 bases, and the junction held 3 bases outside the gene matches. Source material: blood, either unsorted or a sorted T cell fraction (not recorded which). The clonotype was recovered from a human donor who was either an allogeneic HSCT recipient or a stem cell or donor lymphocyte infusion donor (not recorded which). It is not recorded whose cells these are; they may come from a transplant donor. The V gene is TRBV27, the J gene TRBJ2-2; 7 bases fit TRBD1. The CDR3 coding sequence is TGTGCCAGCAGTTTACGAACAGGGGCGAACACCGGGGAGCTGTTTTTT. Its translation: CASSLRTGANTGELFF.